The 9 T cell receptor beta chains below all came from one sample that was sequenced in a study of blood T cell repertoires in COVID-19. Profiling relied on immunoSEQ multiplex PCR, and the TCRdb table lists in-frame clones only, not all of them. The sample lists 200,000 to 300,000 clones, 83% seen once, with approximately 4% in the top ten. Sequenced: PBMCs or T cells enriched from blood (not recorded which). The receptors were sampled from a woman aged 40 to 50 who had been exposed to COVID-19.

This clone was observed a handful of times. The chain has TRBV19 and TRBJ2-3; a possible D gene is TRBD1 (6 bases). V gave up 8 bases and J gave up 0 bases, with 24 bases separating them. Germline loops: CDR1 LNHDA, CDR2 SQIVND (reference sequence). CDR3 length equals 18 residues. The CDR3 protein is CASSQRSGTTLSTDTQYF. CDR3 in DNA: TGTGCCAGTTCACAGAGGTCCGGGACAACCCTTAGCACAGATACGCAGTATTTT.

This chain links TRBV10-1 with TRBJ1-1, with TRBD1 matching 8 bases. CDR1 is WNHNN, CDR2 SYGVQD, per germline (reference sequence). The CDR3 extends over 17 amino acids. V trimming: 2 bases; J trimming: 0 bases; junction bases outside the gene matches: 8. In DNA form, the CDR3 reads TGCGCCAGCAGTGAGGGGGGAGACAGGGGAATGAACACTGAAGCTTTCTTT. Residues: CASSEGGDRGMNTEAFF.

This clone was detected only once. The sample carries other DNA sequences with the same CDR3. The chain uses TRBV12-3 or TRBV12-4 and TRBJ1-1; maybe TRBD1 (5 bases). The CDR3 length is 13 residues. Trimming took off 6 bases at V and 1 base at J, with 9 bases between the two ends. Here the CDR3 reads CASSRGQNTEAFF. The DNA of the CDR3 is TGTGCCAGCAGCAGAGGACAGAACACTGAAGCTTTCTTT.

The chain has TRBV27 and TRBJ1-6; the match to TRBD1 covers 10 bases. V lost 0 bases and J lost 7; bases outside the gene matches: 3. Germline V CDR1 and CDR2: MNHEY, SMNVEV (reference sequence). The CDR3 runs 16 residues. The CDR3 nucleotides are TGTGCCAGCAGTTTATCCTGGACAGGGGGAAATTCACCCCTCCACTTT. This translates into CASSLSWTGGNSPLHF.

In DNA, the CDR3 is TGTGCCAGTAGTTTGAGACCAGGGGGTTATAATTCACCCCTCCACTTT. Its protein is CASSLRPGGYNSPLHF. The V gene is TRBV19, the J gene TRBJ1-6, with TRBD1 matching over 7 bases. V gave up 5 bases and J gave up 4 bases; unmatched junction bases: 8. In germline, CDR1 is LNHDA, CDR2 SQIVND (reference sequence). The CDR3 sequence is 16 residues long. Drawing the rest from reference TRBV19 and TRBJ1-6, the complete variable domain is DGGITQSPKYLFRKEGQNVTLSCEQNLNHDAMYWYRQDPGQGLRLIYYSQIVNDFQKGDIAEGYSVSREKKESFPLTVTSAQKNPTAFYLCASSLRPGGYNSPLHFGNGTRLTVT.

The chain uses TRBV7-2 and TRBJ1-4; no clear D. CDR1 and CDR2 from the germline V gene are SGHTA and FQGNSA. The CDR3 contains 15 residues. The ends were cut back, 4 bases at V and 7 bases at J, with 16 bases in the middle. In DNA form, the CDR3 reads TGTGCCAGCAGCTCCCCAGTGGGCGCGGGTGAAAAACTGTTTTTT. Translating gives CASSSPVGAGEKLFF.

V is TRBV10-3 and J is TRBJ1-2; no clear D gene. Germline V CDR1 and CDR2: ENHRY, SYGVKD. V dropped 4 bases and J dropped 4 bases, with 10 bases sitting between them. The CDR3 contains 13 residues. The CDR3 here is CAISVVSVYGYTF. The DNA for the CDR3 is TGTGCCATCAGTGTCGTCTCCGTCTATGGCTACACCTTC.

This clone was found once. This sequence joins TRBV5-1 and TRBJ1-4, with 7 bases fitting TRBD1. After removal of 4 bases from V and 5 bases from J, the junction contained 8 bases not matched to a gene. There are 15 residues in the CDR3. Per germline, CDR1 SGHRS and CDR2 YFSETQ. CDR3 sequence reads: CASSVTGTENEKLFF. The CDR3 DNA is TGCGCCAGCAGCGTGACCGGGACAGAAAATGAAAAACTGTTTTTT.

This clone was seen a few times. V gene TRBV7-2 combines with J gene TRBJ1-5; D is uncertain. In germline, CDR1 is SGHTA, CDR2 FQGNSA. Trimming cost V 1 base and J 1 base, with 11 bases left between them. The length of the CDR3 is 16 residues. CDR3 sequence: CASSLGGRVSNQPQHF. The CDR3 DNA is TGTGCCAGCAGCTTAGGTGGGCGAGTAAGCAATCAGCCCCAGCATTTT.